The 19 T cell receptor beta chains listed next were all sequenced from one sample in a study of shared clonotypes between healthy human individuals (dated by TCRdb to 2019 to 2021). The library came from the immunoSEQ multiplex PCR assay. Drawn from immuneACCESS, this table holds only the in-frame rearrangements with V and J called that TCRdb kept. Clones are partly lost; checked studies trace under half to an unresolved V gene and leave the rest unexplained. Within this sample are some 2,100,000 clones, with around 95% of them counted one time only. Less than 0.15% of the sample goes to the ten largest clones. Sequencing was performed on naive CD4+ T cells sorted from blood. What this sample's cell subset or site label stands for: CD45RA+ positively selected. The receptor set was obtained from a man aged 18 to 30 in good health.

Comment on this clone: At the DNA level, this CDR3 is encoded by other sequences in the same sample as well. This chain joins TRBV9 and TRBJ1-2; D not certain. Germline lookup yields CDR1 SGDLS and CDR2 YYNGEE. This CDR3 has 15 amino acids. V gave up 0 bases and J gave up 2 bases, with 11 bases separating them. CDR3 sequence reads: CASSVDPTVNYGYTF. The CDR3 bases are TGTGCCAGCAGCGTAGACCCGACGGTGAACTATGGCTACACCTTC.

The chain is built from TRBV29-1 and TRBJ2-3; the D gene is possibly TRBD1 (6 bases). This CDR3 contains 14 residues. V lost 3 bases to trimming and J lost 3 bases, with 13 bases between them. Germline V gives CDR1 SQVTM, CDR2 ANQGSEA. CDR3 residues: CSVENRAGTDTQYF. The CDR3 DNA reads as TGCAGCGTTGAGAACAGGGCAGGTACAGATACGCAGTATTTT.

Concerning this clone: At the DNA level, this CDR3 is encoded by other sequences in the same sample as well. This sequence joins TRBV5-1 and TRBJ2-3; D possibly uses TRBD1 or TRBD2 (6 bases each). Trimming removed 4 bases at V and 0 bases at J, with 9 bases between. From germline, CDR1 is SGHRS and CDR2 YFSETQ. The CDR3 is 14 residues long. This CDR3 reads CASSGGLSTDTQYF. The CDR3 bases are TGCGCCAGCAGCGGGGGGCTAAGCACAGATACGCAGTATTTT.

J is TRBJ2-5 and V is TRBV4-1; the match to TRBD2 covers 11 bases. Germline CDR1 and CDR2: MGHRA and YSYEKL. V shed 0 bases, J shed 4 bases, and the junction held 10 bases outside the gene matches. The CDR3 has 18 amino acids. CDR3 sequence (DNA): TGCGCCAGCAGCCAAGATCAAATAGCGGGGGGGCTGGGAGAGACCCAGTACTTC. Translating gives CASSQDQIAGGLGETQYF.

With regard to this clone: The sample contains more than one DNA sequence encoding this CDR3. This chain joins TRBV19 and TRBJ2-5; D gene unclear. The ends were cut back, 1 base at V and 4 bases at J, with 7 bases in the middle. This CDR3 has 13 residues. Per the germline V gene, CDR1 is LNHDA and CDR2 is SQIVND (reference sequence). The CDR3 spells CASSIASGETQYF. CDR3 coding DNA: TGTGCCAGTAGTATAGCTTCGGGAGAGACCCAGTACTTC. The whole variable domain, remainder taken from reference TRBV19 and TRBJ2-5, is DGGITQSPKYLFRKEGQNVTLSCEQNLNHDAMYWYRQDPGQGLRLIYYSQIVNDFQKGDIAEGYSVSREKKESFPLTVTSAQKNPTAFYLCASSIASGETQYFGPGTRLLVL.

The rearrangement links TRBV2 to TRBJ1-2; no clear D. The CDR3 is made up of 13 amino acids. The germline gives CDR1 SNHLY, CDR2 FYNNEI. Trimming stripped 3 bases from V and 1 base from J, with 6 bases between. CDR3 coding DNA: TGTGCCAGCAGTGACAGAATTAACTATGGCTACACCTTC. Translation gives CASSDRINYGYTF.

This clone has ten or more counts. The sample holds other DNA sequences that translate to the same CDR3. The rearrangement uses TRBV20-1 and TRBJ1-1, with no clear D. CDR3 size: 11 residues. Germline CDR1 is DFQATT and CDR2 is SNEGSKA (reference sequence). The V gene lost 0 bases and the J gene lost 1 base, with 0 bases spanning the gap. Here the CDR3 reads CSARENTEAFF. CDR3 DNA: TGCAGTGCTAGAGAGAACACTGAAGCTTTCTTT.

Concerning this clone: The sample has other DNA sequences that encode this CDR3 too. V usage is TRBV30 and J usage is TRBJ1-1, with TRBD1 matching 7 bases. The CDR3 totals 13 residues. In germline, CDR1 is GTSNPN, CDR2 SVGIG (reference sequence). After removal of 3 bases from V and 2 bases from J, the junction contained 3 bases not matched to a gene. CDR3 in amino acids: CAWRRQGNTEAFF. The DNA for the CDR3 is TGTGCCTGGAGGCGACAGGGTAACACTGAAGCTTTCTTT.

CDR3 loop: CASSLTTQDNSNQPQHF. CDR3 sequence (DNA): TGCGCCAGCAGTCTAACGACACAGGACAATAGCAATCAGCCCCAGCATTTT. The genes are TRBV23-1 and TRBJ1-5; a possible D gene is TRBD1 (5 bases). TRBV23-1 is treated as an ORF (open reading frame) with a function not yet certain. The CDR3 consists of 17 residues. Trimming took 4 bases from V and 0 from J, leaving 16 bases between them.

V is TRBV5-1 and J is TRBJ2-7; perhaps D is TRBD1 or TRBD2 (5 bases each). V was trimmed by 0 bases and J by 10 bases, leaving 20 bases between them. CDR1 and CDR2 (germline): SGHRS, YFSETQ. The CDR3 sequence is 15 residues long. The chain's CDR3 is CASSLDRSSSEGQYF. In nucleotides, the CDR3 is TGCGCCAGCAGCTTGGACAGGTCTTCAAGCGAGGGCCAGTACTTC.

As DNA, the CDR3 is TGTGCCAGCAGCTTTCAGGGGTCCGGGGAGCTGTTTTTT. This gives the protein CASSFQGSGELFF. J is TRBJ2-2 and V is TRBV7-3; perhaps TRBD1 as D (6 bases). With 3 bases removed from V and 6 bases from J, the gap between germline ends came to 8 bases. Germline CDR1 is SGHTA and CDR2 is FQGTGA. The CDR3 consists of 13 residues.

The chain has TRBV5-6 and TRBJ2-5, with 7 bases matching TRBD1. CDR3 length: 14 residues. From germline, CDR1 is SGHDT and CDR2 YYEEEE. The V and J ends lost 0 bases and 7 bases, in that order; junction bases with no gene match: 6. CDR3 residues: CASSLDRQGRTQYF. The DNA of the CDR3 is TGTGCCAGCAGCTTGGACCGACAGGGTAGGACCCAGTACTTC.

V gene TRBV7-9 combines with J gene TRBJ2-2, with TRBD2 matching 15 bases. This CDR3 has 17 residues. J lost 6 bases, V lost 5 bases, and 7 bases had no gene match. Per germline, CDR1 SEHNR and CDR2 FQNEAQ (reference sequence). CDR3 sequence reads: CASSPGTSGGPAGELFF. CDR3 nucleotide sequence: TGTGCCAGCAGCCCCGGGACTAGCGGGGGGCCGGCCGGGGAGCTGTTTTTT. The full variable domain, with the rest looked up from reference TRBV7-9 and TRBJ2-2, is DTGVSQNPRHKITKRGQNVTFRCDPISEHNRLYWYRQTLGQGPEFLTYFQNEAQLEKSRLLSDRFSAERPKGSFSTLEIQRTEQGDSAMYLCASSPGTSGGPAGELFFGEGSRLTVL.

A single count supports this clone. This chain joins TRBV5-1 and TRBJ1-2, with D possibly TRBD1 on 5 matching bases. Trimming left V 4 bases short and J 5 bases short, with 12 bases between. The CDR3 loop spans 13 amino acids. Germline V gene lookup returns CDR1 SGHRS and CDR2 YFSETQ. Here the CDR3 reads CASSVSGTYGYTF. The CDR3 region has the DNA TGCGCCAGCAGCGTATCAGGGACGTATGGCTACACCTTC.

The chain links TRBV6-5 to TRBJ2-3; D gene uncertain. Germline V gene lookup returns CDR1 MNHEY and CDR2 SVGAGI. The CDR3 contains 14 residues. The germline V and J ends were trimmed by 4 bases and 2 bases, with 10 bases remaining between them. The DNA for the CDR3 is TGTGCCAGCAGTTCACCCCTTAACACAGATACGCAGTATTTT. Amino acids: CASSSPLNTDTQYF.

CDR3 region: CASSLVGTNSPLHF. The CDR3 DNA reads TGTGCCAGCAGCCTCGTGGGTACGAATTCACCCCTCCACTTT. The V call is TRBV5-6, the J call TRBJ1-6; D is ambiguous. The CDR3 spans 14 residues. V dropped 4 bases and J dropped 7 bases, with 12 bases sitting between them. CDR1 and CDR2 (germline): SGHDT, YYEEEE.

The chain uses TRBV28 and TRBJ1-1; 7 bases align to TRBD1. The CDR3 has 13 residues. Germline CDR1 reads MDHEN; CDR2 reads SYDVKM. V was clipped by 7 bases and J by 7 bases; unmatched bases: 9. CDR3 protein: CASTIRGRIEAFF. The CDR3 DNA sequence: TGTGCCAGCACCATAAGGGGGCGGATTGAAGCTTTCTTT.

J is TRBJ2-5 and V is TRBV5-1; no clear D. CDR1 and CDR2 from the germline V gene are SGHRS and YFSETQ. The CDR3 covers 14 residues. V lost 0 bases and J lost 5, with 11 bases in between. The CDR3: CASSLDAFGETQYF. CDR3 nucleotide sequence: TGCGCCAGCAGCTTGGACGCTTTCGGTGAGACCCAGTACTTC.

The V and J genes are TRBV9 and TRBJ1-3; tentatively, D is TRBD1 (6 bases). The CDR3 has 19 residues. The ends were cut back, 0 bases at V and 0 bases at J, with 19 bases in the middle. CDR1 and CDR2 (germline): SGDLS, YYNGEE. The CDR3 DNA sequence: TGTGCCAGCAGCGTAGAGGGGGAGGCACCCTCGAGCTCTGGAAACACCATATATTTT. This gives the protein CASSVEGEAPSSSGNTIYF.